The rows below give T cell receptor beta chains drawn from one sample of a study of regulatory T cells in long-lasting Graves disease. TCRdb re-called the multiplex PCR reads through MiXCR, storing one row per CDR3 protein. The sample contains 400,000 to 500,000 distinct CDR3 sequences, about 16% of which appear only once. These sequences were also reported in another study, on T cells in Graves' hyperthyroidism and ophthalmopathy.

The sample in question was peripheral blood mononuclear cells (PBMCs), obtained at new diagnosis, from a patient treated with antithyroid drugs. These receptors were collected from a woman in her 30s with Graves disease. Both conserved end residues are part of each CDR3. Fields, in order: clone size, J gene, V gene, CDR3 protein. Only part of the rows carry a size: once, few, many, or a class if the clone is expanded.

abundance: .; j_gene: TRBJ2-7; v_gene: TRBV19; CDR3aa: CASSIEGAGGLSYEQYF
abundance: .; j_gene: TRBJ1-4; v_gene: TRBV7-9; CDR3aa: CASSSTGGREKLFF
abundance: .; j_gene: TRBJ1-4; v_gene: TRBV7-9; CDR3aa: CASSSQAGTGGSTNEKLFF
abundance: .; j_gene: TRBJ2-5; v_gene: TRBV10-1; CDR3aa: CASSDENQETQYF
abundance: many; j_gene: TRBJ2-7; v_gene: TRBV6-2/TRBV6-3; CDR3aa: CASAPTSGRASYEQYF
abundance: .; j_gene: TRBJ2-3; v_gene: TRBV7-2; CDR3aa: CASSRTSGLTDTQYF
abundance: few; j_gene: TRBJ2-1; v_gene: TRBV6-2/TRBV6-3; CDR3aa: CASRVLRERNEQFF
abundance: many; j_gene: TRBJ2-7; v_gene: TRBV5-1; CDR3aa: CASSLRTGIEQYF
abundance: many; j_gene: TRBJ2-1; v_gene: TRBV4-1; CDR3aa: CASSQVALGDNEQFF
abundance: .; j_gene: TRBJ2-7; v_gene: TRBV5-1; CDR3aa: CASSSGHSQNEQYF
abundance: .; j_gene: TRBJ2-7; v_gene: TRBV27; CDR3aa: CASSFYGPYEQYF
abundance: many; j_gene: TRBJ1-5; v_gene: TRBV10-3; CDR3aa: CAISERGQIHSNQPQHF
abundance: few; j_gene: TRBJ2-2; v_gene: TRBV6-1; CDR3aa: CASRGLSPGPGELFF
abundance: many; j_gene: TRBJ1-1; v_gene: TRBV15; CDR3aa: CATSRVRANTEAFF